These T cell receptor beta chains were read from a single sample in a study of a mutant IDH1 vaccine in newly diagnosed glioma. No antigen has been assigned to these receptors. Profiled with immunoSEQ multiplex PCR; TCRdb holds only in-frame clones, not every one. This table has some 51,000 clones, about three quarters appearing once. This specimen consisted of PBMCs, obtained from a glioma patient whose treatment included an IDH1 peptide vaccine. The receptors were sampled from a man in his fifties with glioma. Each CDR3 is given with its conserved first and last residue. Each record gives: V gene, clone size, D gene, J gene, CDR3 protein, CDR3 DNA. A D gene is named only where the DNA matches it firmly. The size field is filled for only some rows; it gives once, few, many or a size class.

V gene: TRBV5-4
clone size: -
D gene: -
J gene: TRBJ1-2
CDR3 protein: CASSFEGNYGYTF
CDR3 DNA: TGTGCCAGCAGCTTTGAGGGGAACTATGGCTACACCTTC

V gene: TRBV7-9
clone size: -
D gene: -
J gene: TRBJ1-5
CDR3 protein: CASSLSEHQPQHF
CDR3 DNA: TGTGCCAGCAGCTTATCAGAGCATCAGCCCCAGCATTTT

V gene: TRBV7-8
clone size: once
D gene: -
J gene: TRBJ2-5
CDR3 protein: CASSPRQAVSGQETQYF
CDR3 DNA: TGTGCCAGCAGCCCCCGACAGGCCGTCTCGGGTCAAGAGACCCAGTACTTC

V gene: TRBV5-1
clone size: -
D gene: -
J gene: TRBJ1-1
CDR3 protein: CASSLEGGGTEAFF
CDR3 DNA: TGCGCCAGCAGCTTGGAGGGAGGAGGGACTGAAGCTTTCTTT

V gene: TRBV12-5
clone size: once
D gene: TRBD1
J gene: TRBJ2-2
CDR3 protein: CASGKGQGATGELFF
CDR3 DNA: TGTGCTAGTGGCAAAGGACAGGGGGCCACCGGGGAGCTGTTTTTT

V gene: TRBV5-1
clone size: once
D gene: TRBD1
J gene: TRBJ2-7
CDR3 protein: CASSLGQGRDEQYF
CDR3 DNA: TGCGCCAGCAGCTTGGGACAGGGACGCGACGAGCAGTACTTC

V gene: TRBV9
clone size: -
D gene: TRBD1
J gene: TRBJ2-1
CDR3 protein: CASSAGTGGYEQFF
CDR3 DNA: TGTGCCAGCAGCGCCGGGACAGGGGGCTATGAGCAGTTCTTC

V gene: TRBV5-1
clone size: -
D gene: -
J gene: TRBJ1-2
CDR3 protein: CASSSTSGTNYGYTF
CDR3 DNA: TGCGCCAGCAGCTCGACCTCCGGGACTAACTATGGCTACACCTTC

V gene: TRBV5-1
clone size: -
D gene: TRBD1
J gene: TRBJ1-1
CDR3 protein: CASRGTGGSMALNTEAFF
CDR3 DNA: TGCGCCAGCAGGGGGACAGGGGGATCGATGGCCCTGAACACTGAAGCTTTCTTT

V gene: TRBV5-4
clone size: -
D gene: -
J gene: TRBJ2-1
CDR3 protein: CASSLATAAYNEQFF
CDR3 DNA: TGTGCCAGCAGCTTGGCTACGGCAGCCTACAATGAGCAGTTCTTC

V gene: TRBV2
clone size: -
D gene: -
J gene: TRBJ1-2
CDR3 protein: CASNNGVGGYTF
CDR3 DNA: TGTGCCAGCAATAACGGGGTAGGCGGCTACACCTTC

V gene: TRBV30
clone size: once
D gene: TRBD1
J gene: TRBJ1-2
CDR3 protein: CAWTNRGGGYTF
CDR3 DNA: TGTGCCTGGACCAACAGGGGAGGAGGCTACACCTTC

V gene: TRBV18
clone size: -
D gene: -
J gene: TRBJ2-1
CDR3 protein: CASSPGDAQFF
CDR3 DNA: TGTGCCAGCTCACCGGGGGATGCGCAGTTCTTC

V gene: TRBV10-3
clone size: -
D gene: -
J gene: TRBJ1-1
CDR3 protein: CAISSQQPPAFF
CDR3 DNA: TGTGCCATCAGTTCCCAACAGCCGCCGGCTTTCTTT

V gene: TRBV19
clone size: -
D gene: -
J gene: TRBJ2-5
CDR3 protein: CASSIDRGETQYF
CDR3 DNA: TGTGCCAGTAGTATAGATCGTGGTGAGACCCAGTACTTC

V gene: TRBV4-2
clone size: -
D gene: -
J gene: TRBJ2-3
CDR3 protein: CASSSTFPSTDTQYF
CDR3 DNA: TGTGCCAGCAGCTCAACGTTTCCTAGCACAGATACGCAGTATTTT

V gene: TRBV5-5
clone size: -
D gene: -
J gene: TRBJ1-1
CDR3 protein: CASSLGWDTLNTEAFF
CDR3 DNA: TGTGCCAGCAGCTTGGGTTGGGACACTTTGAACACTGAAGCTTTCTTT

V gene: TRBV5-1
clone size: -
D gene: -
J gene: TRBJ2-5
CDR3 protein: CASSPLRGLQETQYF
CDR3 DNA: TGCGCCAGCAGCCCCTTGCGGGGCTTACAAGAGACCCAGTACTTC

V gene: TRBV18
clone size: -
D gene: TRBD1
J gene: TRBJ2-7
CDR3 protein: CASSAGAGGGEQYF
CDR3 DNA: TGTGCCAGCTCAGCAGGGGCAGGGGGCGGAGAGCAGTACTTC

V gene: TRBV2
clone size: -
D gene: TRBD1
J gene: TRBJ2-5
CDR3 protein: CASGQGAETQYF
CDR3 DNA: TGTGCCTCCGGACAGGGGGCAGAGACCCAGTACTTC